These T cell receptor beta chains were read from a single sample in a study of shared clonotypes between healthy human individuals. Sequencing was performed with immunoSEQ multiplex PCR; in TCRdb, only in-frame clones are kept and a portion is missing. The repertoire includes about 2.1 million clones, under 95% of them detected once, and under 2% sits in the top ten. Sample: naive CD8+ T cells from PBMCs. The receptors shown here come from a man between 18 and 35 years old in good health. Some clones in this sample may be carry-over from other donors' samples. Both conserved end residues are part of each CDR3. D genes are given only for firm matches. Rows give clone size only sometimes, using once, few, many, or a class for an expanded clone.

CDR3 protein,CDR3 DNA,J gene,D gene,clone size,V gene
CASSATGTLRTDTQYF,TGTGCCAGCAGCGCGACCGGGACATTACGGACAGATACGCAGTATTTT,TRBJ2-3,.,.,TRBV11-1
CASSLGPTRLQHYEQYF,TGCGCCAGCAGCTTGGGCCCGACCCGTTTACAGCACTACGAGCAGTACTTC,TRBJ2-7,.,.,TRBV5-1
CASSPQGPSSYEQYF,TGTGCCAGCAGTCCCCAGGGTCCCAGCTCCTACGAGCAGTACTTC,TRBJ2-7,.,.,TRBV27
CASSPLAGGESEQFF,TGTGCCAGCAGCCCACTAGCGGGAGGGGAGAGTGAGCAGTTCTTC,TRBJ2-1,TRBD2,once,TRBV5-6
CASSTSTEAFF,TGTGCCAGCAGCACGAGTACTGAAGCTTTCTTT,TRBJ1-1,.,.,TRBV5-4
CASSLMRRQPQHF,TGTGCCAGCAGTTTAATGCGGAGACAGCCCCAGCATTTT,TRBJ1-5,.,.,TRBV28
CASSLVGAAPLHF,TGTGCCAGCAGTTTGGTAGGGGCGGCACCCCTCCACTTT,TRBJ1-6,.,.,TRBV28
CASSEGSGGNYGYTF,TGTGCCAGCAGTGAAGGGTCGGGGGGAAACTATGGCTACACCTTC,TRBJ1-2,.,.,TRBV6-1
CASSSQIDGYTF,TGTGCCAGCAGCTCCCAGATCGATGGCTACACCTTC,TRBJ1-2,.,.,TRBV13
CASSVPTSATYNEQFF,TGTGCCAGCAGCGTCCCAACTAGCGCCACCTACAATGAGCAGTTCTTC,TRBJ2-1,TRBD2,.,TRBV9
CASSQLLRERGVKYEQYF,TGCGCCAGCAGCCAACTACTTCGTGAAAGAGGGGTGAAGTACGAGCAGTACTTC,TRBJ2-7,.,.,TRBV4-3
CASSPGERGLFF,TGCGCCAGCAGCCCCGGGGAAAGGGGGCTGTTTTTT,TRBJ2-2,.,.,TRBV5-1
CASRKLQDLNYGYTF,TGTGCCAGTAGAAAACTACAGGACCTTAACTATGGCTACACCTTC,TRBJ1-2,.,.,TRBV19
CASSFMGRNTEAFF,TGTGCCAGCAGCTTCATGGGTAGGAACACTGAAGCTTTCTTT,TRBJ1-1,.,.,TRBV11-2
CASTPGQGDEQFF,TGTGCCAGCACCCCGGGACAGGGGGATGAGCAGTTCTTC,TRBJ2-1,TRBD1,.,TRBV27
CASRPAGVDYGYTF,TGTGCCAGCAGACCAGCGGGTGTAGACTATGGCTACACCTTC,TRBJ1-2,.,.,TRBV7-9
CASSPSGHQETQYF,TGTGCCAGCAGCCCTAGCGGCCATCAGGAAACGCAGTATTTT,TRBJ2-3,TRBD2,.,TRBV9
CASSSSTGRNEQFF,TGCGCCAGCAGCAGTTCGACAGGGCGGAATGAGCAGTTCTTC,TRBJ2-1,TRBD1,.,TRBV5-1
CASRDLTGQTQYF,TGTGCCAGTAGAGATCTAACAGGCCAAACGCAGTATTTT,TRBJ2-3,.,.,TRBV19
CASSDAGPRTDTQYF,TGTGCCAGCAGTGACGCAGGGCCGCGCACAGATACGCAGTATTTT,TRBJ2-3,.,.,TRBV2
CASSPGPMNTGELFF,TGTGCCAGCAGCCCAGGACCGATGAACACCGGGGAGCTGTTTTTT,TRBJ2-2,.,.,TRBV7-3
CASSLAAGLMNTEAFF,TGTGCCAGCAGCTTAGCGGCGGGACTCATGAACACTGAAGCTTTCTTT,TRBJ1-1,.,.,TRBV7-9
CASSLTSGRYETQYF,TGTGCCAGCAGTCTGACTAGCGGGAGGTATGAGACCCAGTACTTC,TRBJ2-5,TRBD2,.,TRBV6-5
CASSLGSGELFF,TGTGCCAGCAGTTTAGGCTCCGGGGAGCTGTTTTTT,TRBJ2-2,.,.,TRBV28
CASSLGTYEQYF,TGTGCCAGCAGCTTAGGAACCTACGAGCAGTACTTC,TRBJ2-7,.,.,TRBV7-6